This TCR beta chain was recovered during a study of blood T cell repertoires in COVID-19. About the study: PBMCs, B-cell-depleted T cells, or T cells were the source of the cDNA or gDNA that made up the material.

Trimming stripped 5 bases from V and 3 bases from J, with 8 bases between. Germline loops: CDR1 SEHNR, CDR2 FQNEAQ (reference sequence). The length of the CDR3 is 12 residues. Methods used by the authors: Reference gene primer amplification gave estimated nucleated cell counts. TCRdb's copy holds only in-frame clones and misses some; the assay was immunoSEQ multiplex PCR. The DNA gave D and trimming, while V, J and clone size come from that table. The repertoire has approximately 30,000 clones, 75% to 90% of them found once; the top ten carry 15% to 20%. This clone was seen more than once but under ten times.

V is TRBV7-9 and J is TRBJ2-7; D possibly corresponds to TRBD1 (6 bases). Material: peripheral blood. The clonotype comes from an older man with active COVID-19. The CDR3 nucleotides are TGTGCCAGCAGCCTACAGGGCTACGAGCAGTACTTC. Translation gives CASSLQGYEQYF.